The 14 T cell receptor beta chains below come from one sample, sequenced in a study of blood T cell repertoires in COVID-19. TCRdb's table, derived via immunoSEQ multiplex PCR, lists solely in-frame clones and lacks some. Of approximately 260,000 clones listed, nearly 90% are singletons. The sample comprised peripheral blood. The origin of the receptors is a woman aged 60-70 years with COVID-19, enrolled during active disease.

The chain recombines TRBV27 with TRBJ1-2; D ambiguous. The length of the CDR3 is 14 residues. CDR1 and CDR2 from the germline V gene are MNHEY and SMNVEV (reference sequence). The V end was cut by 5 bases, the J end by 8 bases, with 18 bases between. CDR3 sequence: CASSLRGSNRGYTF. CDR3 DNA sequence: TGTGCCAGCAGTCTCCGGGGTAGCAATAGAGGCTACACCTTC.

The gene calls are TRBV5-1 and TRBJ2-2; D possibly corresponds to TRBD1 (5 bases). The CDR3 runs to 16 residues. V was pared by 2 bases and J by 2 bases, with 13 bases between. CDR1 and CDR2 from the germline V gene are SGHRS and YFSETQ. The chain's CDR3 is CASSLGALGNTGELFF. In nucleotides, the CDR3 is TGCGCCAGCAGCTTAGGGGCACTTGGTAACACCGGGGAGCTGTTTTTT.

The chain combines TRBV6-5 with TRBJ2-2; possible D gene TRBD2, 6 bases. V lost 6 bases and J 6 bases, leaving 11 bases between the germline ends. Germline CDR1 is MNHEY and CDR2 is SVGAGI. This CDR3 comprises 13 residues. The CDR3 sequence: CASRISGPGELFF. CDR3 DNA: TGTGCCAGCAGGATTAGCGGACCCGGGGAGCTGTTTTTT.

The rearrangement uses TRBV7-2 and TRBJ2-1; 11 bases agree with TRBD2. The V and J ends lost 1 base and 0 bases, in that order; junction bases with no gene match: 5. Per germline, CDR1 SGHTA and CDR2 FQGNSA. The CDR3 sequence is 18 residues long. The CDR3 DNA sequence: TGTGCCAGCAGCTTAGTGGGCCTAGCGGGGGGCTCCTACAATGAGCAGTTCTTC. It specifies CASSLVGLAGGSYNEQFF.

Concerning this clone: Other DNA variants within this sample encode the same CDR3. The J gene is TRBJ1-1, the V gene TRBV19; D is perhaps TRBD1 (5 bases). The V end was cut by 6 bases, the J end by 0 bases, with 8 bases between. Per germline, CDR1 LNHDA and CDR2 SQIVND (reference sequence). This CDR3 region has 13 residues. The CDR3 loop is CASSTTVNTEAFF. In nucleotides, the CDR3 is TGTGCCAGTAGCACGACAGTGAACACTGAAGCTTTCTTT.

The sample holds one count of this clone. This rearrangement joins TRBV4-2 to TRBJ2-1, with 11 positions matching TRBD2. Trimming at V came to 0 bases and at J to 6 bases, leaving 4 bases not matched to a gene. This CDR3 is 16 amino acids long. CDR1 and CDR2 (germline): LGHNA, YNFKEQ. This CDR3 is CASSQEASGGSNEQFF. In nucleotides, the CDR3 is TGTGCCAGCAGCCAAGAGGCTAGCGGGGGGTCCAATGAGCAGTTCTTC.

This clone was picked up a small number of times. This chain joins TRBV18 and TRBJ2-5, with D possibly TRBD1 on 7 matching bases. V was pared by 3 bases and J by 0 bases, with 23 bases between. This CDR3 has 19 residues. Germline V gene data show CDR1 as KGHSH and CDR2 as LQKENI. This chain's CDR3 is CASSPLVLQGGSYQETQYF. The CDR3 DNA is TGTGCCAGCTCACCGCTCGTACTCCAGGGGGGATCGTACCAAGAGACCCAGTACTTC.

This sequence joins TRBV4-2 and TRBJ2-7; 7 nucleotides match TRBD1. The V and J ends lost 2 bases and 1 base, in that order; junction bases with no gene match: 5. The CDR3 sequence is 15 residues long. Germline CDR1 reads LGHNA; CDR2 reads YNFKEQ. DNA for the CDR3: TGTGCCAGCAGCCAATCCGGACAGGTATCCTACGAGCAGTACTTC. Translation: CASSQSGQVSYEQYF.

The rearrangement joins TRBV19 to TRBJ1-3, with 7 bases lining up with TRBD1. The J segment lost 0 bases and the V segment lost 9 bases, leaving 8 bases of the junction unmatched. The germline V gene has CDR1 LNHDA and CDR2 SQIVND (reference sequence). There are 15 residues in the CDR3. CDR3 loop: CASRDSRFSGNTIYF. The CDR3 nucleotides are TGTGCCAGCAGGGACAGCCGATTCTCTGGAAACACCATATATTTT.

This clone was seen once. The chain has TRBV20-1 and TRBJ1-1; D gene ambiguous. The CDR3 is 11 residues long. The germline gives CDR1 DFQATT, CDR2 SNEGSKA (reference sequence). V lost 6 bases, J lost 6 bases, and 11 bases lay in between. For the CDR3, the DNA is TGCAGTGCAGCAACGAGCGCTGAAGCTTTCTTT. Protein sequence: CSAATSAEAFF.

This chain uses TRBV5-6 with TRBJ1-2; no reliable D call. The V gene's germline CDR1 is SGHDT and CDR2 YYEEEE. This CDR3 contains 13 residues. V was pared by 4 bases and J by 2 bases, with 9 bases between. The CDR3 protein is CASSPPGNYGYTF. As DNA, the CDR3 is TGTGCCAGCAGCCCCCCGGGGAACTATGGCTACACCTTC. The complete variable domain, with remaining parts taken from reference TRBV5-6 and TRBJ1-2, reads DAGVTQSPTHLIKTRGQQVTLRCSPKSGHDTVSWYQQALGQGPQFIFQYYEEEERQRGNFPDRFSGHQFPNYSSELNVNALLLGDSALYLCASSPPGNYGYTFGSGTRLTVV.

The chain uses TRBV9 and TRBJ1-2; tentatively, D is TRBD1 (6 bases). Germline CDR1 is SGDLS and CDR2 is YYNGEE. Trimming removed 0 bases at V and 7 bases at J, with 10 bases between. CDR3 size: 13 residues. The CDR3 loop is CASSVGQGIGYTF. The CDR3 nucleotides are TGTGCCAGCAGCGTAGGCCAGGGGATTGGCTACACCTTC.

The chain combines TRBV3-1 (or the pseudogene TRBV3-2) with TRBJ1-5, with 8 bases lining up with TRBD1. CDR1 and CDR2 from the germline V gene are LGHDT and YNNKEL (reference sequence). The V segment lost 0 bases and the J segment 3 bases; nucleotides outside the gene matches: 13. This CDR3 has 19 residues. The CDR3 DNA follows: TGTGCCAGCAGCCAAGATCCCGGATCGGACAGGGCGCACAATCAGCCCCAGCATTTT. This gives the protein CASSQDPGSDRAHNQPQHF.

The rearrangement uses TRBV5-1 and TRBJ1-2; TRBD1 agrees at 9 bases. V lost 0 bases to trimming and J lost 2 bases; unmatched junction nucleotides: 8. Germline V gene data show CDR1 as SGHRS and CDR2 as YFSETQ. The CDR3 covers 17 residues. The CDR3 coding sequence is TGCGCCAGCAGCTTGGGGAGGAACAGGGGGCGAAACTATGGCTACACCTTC. Its translation: CASSLGRNRGRNYGYTF.